The following is a TCR beta chain sequence with its context. The antigen is unknown. The sample comes from a study of beta chain features in type 1 diabetes. Study-wide results and limits: Type 1 diabetes patients had moderately but significantly shorter TCRB CDR3s in all four CD4+ subsets.

V trimming: 4 bases; J trimming: 4 bases; junction bases outside the gene matches: 6. This CDR3 region has 14 residues. Germline V gene sequence: CDR1 SQVTM, CDR2 ANQGSEA. The isolated RNA, all of it, was reverse transcribed, so expressed TCRB transcripts were what got sequenced. Naive, central memory and regulatory T cell samples produced a mean of approximately 3.5 million reads. Profiled with immunoSEQ multiplex PCR; TCRdb holds only in-frame clones, not every one. Seen here are 250,000 to 300,000 clones, approximately 15% observed once, and the top ten hold 0.017%. The sample was naive CD4+ T cells from blood. The chain recombines TRBV29-1 with TRBJ2-1; 8 positions match TRBD2. This sequence was found in a man aged 30 to 39 with type 1 diabetes. This chain's CDR3 is CSVGGTREYNEQFF. For the CDR3, the DNA is TGCAGCGTTGGAGGGACTAGAGAGTACAATGAGCAGTTCTTC.